The rows below give T cell receptor beta chains drawn from one sample of a study of blood T cells in healthy people across ages. MiXCR, applied by TCRdb to the 5' RACE reads, yields one record per CDR3 protein. The top ten clones hold less than 20% of a sample with roughly 570,000 distinct CDR3 sequences, 27% of them seen once. The material sequenced was blood. The source of these receptors is a woman between 70 and 85 years old in good health. Both conserved end residues are part of each CDR3. A D gene is named only where the DNA matches it firmly. Some rows have no size entry. The others give once, few or many, or a class for an expanded clone.

V gene	clone size	J gene	D gene	CDR3 protein	CDR3 DNA
TRBV29-1	.	TRBJ1-1	.	CSAGTLGAFF	TGCAGCGCCGGGACACTCGGCGCTTTCTTT
TRBV6-1	.	TRBJ1-5	.	CASTRDGNNQPQHF	TGTGCCAGCACCCGGGACGGGAACAATCAGCCCCAGCATTTT
TRBV19	.	TRBJ2-2	TRBD2	CASSIETSGGYTGELFF	TGTGCCAGTAGTATCGAGACTAGCGGGGGCTACACCGGGGAGCTGTTTTTT
TRBV20-1	.	TRBJ1-1	.	CSAFPDMNTEAFF	TGCAGTGCTTTCCCTGATATGAACACTGAAGCTTTCTTT
TRBV30	.	TRBJ2-3	.	CAWNQRTTDTQYF	TGTGCCTGGAACCAGCGGACTACAGATACGCAGTATTTT
TRBV7-9	.	TRBJ2-5	.	CAEGRRVGREETQYF	TGTGCGGAAGGGCGTAGGGTGGGTAGAGAAGAGACCCAGTACTTC
TRBV2	.	TRBJ1-6	.	CASSVQIFNSPLHF	TGTGCCAGCAGTGTACAAATTTTTAATTCACCCCTCCACTTT
TRBV20-1	.	TRBJ2-1	.	CSARGMGTRYNEQFF	TGCAGTGCTAGAGGTATGGGGACCCGGTACAATGAGCAGTTCTTC
TRBV7-9	few	TRBJ2-7	.	CASSIRTAYEQYF	TGTGCCAGCAGCATCCGGACAGCTTACGAGCAGTACTTC
TRBV14	few	TRBJ2-7	.	CASSQIGGEQYF	TGTGCCAGCAGCCAAATAGGCGGCGAGCAGTACTTC
TRBV27	.	TRBJ2-2	TRBD1	CATRTGWDTGELFF	TGTGCCACCCGGACAGGGTGGGACACCGGGGAGCTGTTTTTT
TRBV7-9	few	TRBJ2-7	.	CASSLTPASYEQYF	TGTGCCAGCAGCTTGACACCTGCTTCCTACGAGCAGTACTTC
TRBV20-1	few	TRBJ1-4	.	CSAVRSTNEKLFF	TGCAGTGCGGTCAGGTCAACTAATGAAAAACTGTTTTTT
TRBV7-2	few	TRBJ1-4	.	CASSLGTWDEKLFF	TGTGCCAGCAGCTTAGGTACCTGGGATGAAAAACTGTTTTTT
TRBV4-3	.	TRBJ2-3	.	CASSQERDTQYF	TGCGCCAGCAGCCAAGAGAGAGATACGCAGTATTTT
TRBV20-1	.	TRBJ2-7	TRBD1	CSARDSRGQGEQYF	TGCAGTGCTAGAGATTCCAGGGGGCAAGGCGAGCAGTACTTC
TRBV18	.	TRBJ1-4	.	CASSPQGNEKLFF	TGTGCCAGCTCACCACAGGGTAATGAAAAACTGTTTTTT
TRBV7-2	few	TRBJ2-3	.	CASSPRGLSSSDTQYF	TGTGCCAGCAGCCCCCGCGGCCTATCTTCCTCGGATACGCAGTATTTT
TRBV19	.	TRBJ1-2	.	CATSMTGYGYTF	TGTGCCACCTCCATGACAGGCTATGGCTACACCTTC
TRBV7-9	few	TRBJ1-2	.	CASSWDKNYGYTF	TGTGCCAGCAGCTGGGACAAAAACTATGGCTACACCTTC
TRBV6-1	.	TRBJ1-2	TRBD1	CASSEPGQGIFGYTF	TGTGCCAGCAGTGAACCGGGACAGGGGATTTTTGGCTACACCTTC
TRBV7-2	many	TRBJ2-5	TRBD2	CASSLAEETQYF	TGTGCCAGCAGCCTAGCGGAAGAGACCCAGTACTTC
TRBV20-1	few	TRBJ2-5	TRBD1	CSASTPGGGKETQYF	TGCAGTGCTAGCACTCCAGGGGGCGGAAAAGAGACCCAGTACTTC
TRBV6-2/TRBV6-3	many	TRBJ1-1	.	CASAGGAMDTEAFF	TGTGCCAGCGCCGGGGGGGCGATGGACACTGAAGCTTTCTTT